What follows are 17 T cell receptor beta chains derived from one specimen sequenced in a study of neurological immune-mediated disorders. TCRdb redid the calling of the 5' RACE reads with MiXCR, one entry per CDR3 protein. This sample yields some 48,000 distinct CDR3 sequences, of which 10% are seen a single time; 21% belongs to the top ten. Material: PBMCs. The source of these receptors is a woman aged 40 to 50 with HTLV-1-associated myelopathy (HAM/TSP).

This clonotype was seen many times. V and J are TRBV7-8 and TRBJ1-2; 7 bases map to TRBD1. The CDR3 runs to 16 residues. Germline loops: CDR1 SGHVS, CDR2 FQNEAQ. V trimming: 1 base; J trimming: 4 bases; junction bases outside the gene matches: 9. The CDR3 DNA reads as TGTGCCAGCAGCTTAGGGGGACAGCGAGGCTTCTATGGCTACACCTTC. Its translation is CASSLGGQRGFYGYTF. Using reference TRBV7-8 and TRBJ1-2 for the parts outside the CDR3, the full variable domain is GAGVSQSPRYKVAKRGQDVALRCDPISGHVSLFWYQQALGQGPEFLTYFQNEAQLDKSGLPSDRFFAERPEGSVSTLKIQRTQQEDSAVYLCASSLGGQRGFYGYTFGSGTRLTVV.

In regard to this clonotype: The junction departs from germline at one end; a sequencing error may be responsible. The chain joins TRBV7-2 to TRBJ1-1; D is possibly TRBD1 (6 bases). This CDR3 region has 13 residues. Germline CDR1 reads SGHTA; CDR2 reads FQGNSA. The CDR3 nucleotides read TGTGCCATCAGCTCAAAGGGGGGCACTGAAGCTTTCTTT. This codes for CAISSKGGTEAFF. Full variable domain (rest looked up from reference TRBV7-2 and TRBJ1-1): GAGVSQSPSNKVTEKGKDVELRCDPISGHTALYWYRQSLGQGLEFLIYFQGNSAPDKSGLPSDRFSAERTGGSVSTLTIQRTQQEDSAVYLCAISSKGGTEAFFGQGTRLTVV.

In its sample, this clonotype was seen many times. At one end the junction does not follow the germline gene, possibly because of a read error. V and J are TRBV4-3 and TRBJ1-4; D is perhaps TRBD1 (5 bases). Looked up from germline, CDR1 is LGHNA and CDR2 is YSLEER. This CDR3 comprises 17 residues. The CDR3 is CASSQERRRDPNEKLFF. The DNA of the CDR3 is TGCGCCAGCAGCCAAGAGAGGAGAAGGGACCCTAACGAAAAACTGTTTTTT.

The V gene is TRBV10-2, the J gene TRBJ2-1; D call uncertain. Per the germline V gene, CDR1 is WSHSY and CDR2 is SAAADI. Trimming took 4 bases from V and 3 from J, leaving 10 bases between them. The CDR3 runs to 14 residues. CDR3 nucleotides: TGCGCCAGCAGTGTAGTCGGCTTCTACAATGAGCAGTTCTTC. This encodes CASSVVGFYNEQFF.

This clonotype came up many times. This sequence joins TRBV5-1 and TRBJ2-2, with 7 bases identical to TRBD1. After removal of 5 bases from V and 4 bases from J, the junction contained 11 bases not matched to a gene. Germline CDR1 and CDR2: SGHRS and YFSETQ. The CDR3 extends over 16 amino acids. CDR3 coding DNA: TGCGCCAGCAGATCGACAGGGCAGTTTTCCACCGGGGAGCTGTTTTTT. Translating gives CASRSTGQFSTGELFF.

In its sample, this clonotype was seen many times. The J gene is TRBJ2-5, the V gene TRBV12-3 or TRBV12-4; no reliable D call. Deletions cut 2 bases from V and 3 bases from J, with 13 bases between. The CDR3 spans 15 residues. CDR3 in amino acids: CASSLSSTHEETQYF. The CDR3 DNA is TGTGCCAGCAGTTTATCCTCGACCCACGAAGAGACCCAGTACTTC.

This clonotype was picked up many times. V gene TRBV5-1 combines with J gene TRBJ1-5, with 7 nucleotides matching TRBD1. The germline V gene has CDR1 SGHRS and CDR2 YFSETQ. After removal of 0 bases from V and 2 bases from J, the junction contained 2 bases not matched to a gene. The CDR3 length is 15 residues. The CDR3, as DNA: TGCGCCAGCAGCTTGGGAACAGGGGGCAATCAGCCCCAGCATTTT. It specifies CASSLGTGGNQPQHF.

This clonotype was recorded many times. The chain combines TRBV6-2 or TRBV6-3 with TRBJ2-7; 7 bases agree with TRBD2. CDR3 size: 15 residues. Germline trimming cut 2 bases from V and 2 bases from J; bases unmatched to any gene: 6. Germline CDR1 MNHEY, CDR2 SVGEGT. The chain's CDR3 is CASSYGAGLAYEQYF. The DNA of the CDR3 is TGTGCCAGCAGTTACGGAGCGGGGCTCGCCTACGAGCAGTACTTC.

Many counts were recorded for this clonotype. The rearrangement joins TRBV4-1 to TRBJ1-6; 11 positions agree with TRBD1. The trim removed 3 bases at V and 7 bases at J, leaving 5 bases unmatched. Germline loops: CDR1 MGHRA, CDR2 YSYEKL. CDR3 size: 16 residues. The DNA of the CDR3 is TGCGCCAGCAGCCACGGACAGGGGGCAAGAAATTCACCCCTCCACTTT. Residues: CASSHGQGARNSPLHF.

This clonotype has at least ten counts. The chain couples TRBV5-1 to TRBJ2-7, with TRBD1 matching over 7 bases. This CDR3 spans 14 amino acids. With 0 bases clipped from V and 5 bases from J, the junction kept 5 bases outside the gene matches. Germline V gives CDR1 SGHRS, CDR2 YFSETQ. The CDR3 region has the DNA TGCGCCAGCAGCTTGGGACAGGGTGGGAACGAGCAGTACTTC. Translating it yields CASSLGQGGNEQYF. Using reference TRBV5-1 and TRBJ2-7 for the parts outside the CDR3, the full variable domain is KAGVTQTPRYLIKTRGQQVTLSCSPISGHRSVSWYQQTPGQGLQFLFEYFSETQRNKGNFPGRFSGRQFSNSRSEMNVSTLELGDSALYLCASSLGQGGNEQYFGPGTRLTVT.

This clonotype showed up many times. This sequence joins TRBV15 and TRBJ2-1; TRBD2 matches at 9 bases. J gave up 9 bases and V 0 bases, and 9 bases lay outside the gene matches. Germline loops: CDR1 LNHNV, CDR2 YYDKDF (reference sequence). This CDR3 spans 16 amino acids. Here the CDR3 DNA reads TGTGCCACCAGCAGAGATAGGCGGGGGGGCCTGGGTGAGCAGTTCTTC. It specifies CATSRDRRGGLGEQFF.

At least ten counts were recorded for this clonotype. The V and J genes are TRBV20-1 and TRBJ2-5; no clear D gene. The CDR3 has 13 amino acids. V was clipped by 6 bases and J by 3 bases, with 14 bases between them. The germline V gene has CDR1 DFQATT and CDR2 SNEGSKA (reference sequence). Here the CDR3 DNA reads TGCAGTGCGAGGCACACCCAGAAAGAGACCCAGTACTTC. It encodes CSARHTQKETQYF.

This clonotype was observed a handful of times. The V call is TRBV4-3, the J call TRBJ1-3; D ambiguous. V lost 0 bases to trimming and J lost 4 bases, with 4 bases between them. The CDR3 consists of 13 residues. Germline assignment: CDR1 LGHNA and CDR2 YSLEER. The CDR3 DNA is TGCGCCAGCAGCCAAGAATTAGGAAACACCATATATTTT. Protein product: CASSQELGNTIYF.

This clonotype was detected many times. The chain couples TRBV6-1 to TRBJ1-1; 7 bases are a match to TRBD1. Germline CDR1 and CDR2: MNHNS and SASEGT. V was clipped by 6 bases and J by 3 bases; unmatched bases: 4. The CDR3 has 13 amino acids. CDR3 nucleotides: TGTGCCAGCAGAAAGGGGGCGGACACTGAAGCTTTCTTT. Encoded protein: CASRKGADTEAFF.

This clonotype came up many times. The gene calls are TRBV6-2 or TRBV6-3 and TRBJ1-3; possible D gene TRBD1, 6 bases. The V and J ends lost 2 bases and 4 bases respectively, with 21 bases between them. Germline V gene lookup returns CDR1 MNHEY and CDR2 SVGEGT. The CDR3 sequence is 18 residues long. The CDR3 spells CASSYNPGTPRSGNTIYF. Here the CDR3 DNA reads TGTGCCAGCAGTTACAACCCCGGGACACCGAGGAGCGGAAACACCATATATTTT.

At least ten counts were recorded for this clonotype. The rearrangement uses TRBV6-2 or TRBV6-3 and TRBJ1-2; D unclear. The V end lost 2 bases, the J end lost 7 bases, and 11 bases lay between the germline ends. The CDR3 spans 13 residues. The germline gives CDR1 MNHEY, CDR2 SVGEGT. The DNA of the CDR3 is TGTGCCAGCAGTTACGACCCCGAAGGTGGCTACACCTTC. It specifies CASSYDPEGGYTF.

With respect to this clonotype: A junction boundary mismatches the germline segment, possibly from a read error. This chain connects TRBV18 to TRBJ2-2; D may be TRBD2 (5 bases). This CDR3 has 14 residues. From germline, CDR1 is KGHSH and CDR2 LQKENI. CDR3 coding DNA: TGTGCTAGCTCACCAGACATGGGAGCCAGGGAGCTGTTTTTT. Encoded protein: CASSPDMGARELFF.